These T cell receptor beta chains were read from a single sample in a study of cytomegalovirus exposure and HLA in healthy donors. Measured with immunoSEQ multiplex PCR; TCRdb has only the in-frame clones, and not every one. In the table there are 150,000 to 200,000 clones, about 88% of which are singletons. Sequenced sample: PBMCs. These receptors all come from a girl in the first two years of life in good health and CMV-seronegative. Both conserved end residues are part of each CDR3. Fields, in order: J gene, D gene, CDR3 length, V gene, clone size, CDR3 protein, CDR3 DNA. The D gene is left open where the match is weak. Clone size is given for some rows only: seen once, a few or many times, or a class if the clone is expanded.

J gene: TRBJ1-5
D gene: .
CDR3 length: 15
V gene: TRBV19
clone size: .
CDR3 protein: CASSSLGDSNQPQHF
CDR3 DNA: TGTGCCAGTAGTAGTCTGGGAGATAGCAATCAGCCCCAGCATTTT

J gene: TRBJ1-3
D gene: .
CDR3 length: 13
V gene: TRBV7-6
clone size: .
CDR3 protein: CASSPRAGVAIYF
CDR3 DNA: TGTGCCAGCAGCCCCCGGGCCGGGGTCGCCATATATTTT

J gene: TRBJ1-2
D gene: TRBD1
CDR3 length: 15
V gene: TRBV7-2
clone size: .
CDR3 protein: CASSSRDRQFYGYTF
CDR3 DNA: TGTGCCAGCAGCTCCCGGGACAGGCAATTCTATGGCTACACCTTC

J gene: TRBJ2-7
D gene: TRBD2
CDR3 length: 16
V gene: TRBV10-3
clone size: .
CDR3 protein: CAIRTSGGLVSYEQYF
CDR3 DNA: TGTGCCATAAGGACTAGCGGGGGTTTAGTCTCCTACGAGCAGTACTTC

J gene: TRBJ1-5
D gene: .
CDR3 length: 14
V gene: TRBV4-1
clone size: .
CDR3 protein: CASSPIRGKQPQHF
CDR3 DNA: TGCGCCAGCAGCCCTATAAGGGGTAAACAGCCCCAGCATTTT

J gene: TRBJ2-5
D gene: TRBD2
CDR3 length: 14
V gene: TRBV2
clone size: .
CDR3 protein: CASKGSGTQETQYF
CDR3 DNA: TGTGCCAGCAAGGGGAGCGGGACCCAAGAGACCCAGTACTTC

J gene: TRBJ2-7
D gene: TRBD2
CDR3 length: 20
V gene: TRBV12-5
clone size: .
CDR3 protein: CASGLVPLHLRLAGGHEQYF
CDR3 DNA: TGTGCTAGTGGTTTGGTACCCTTACACCTACGACTAGCGGGGGGGCACGAGCAGTACTTC

J gene: TRBJ2-5
D gene: .
CDR3 length: 14
V gene: TRBV7-7
clone size: .
CDR3 protein: CASSWQGNQETQYF
CDR3 DNA: TGTGCCAGCAGCTGGCAGGGGAACCAAGAGACCCAGTACTTC

J gene: TRBJ1-2
D gene: .
CDR3 length: 14
V gene: TRBV4-1
clone size: .
CDR3 protein: CASSQGLYNYGYTF
CDR3 DNA: TGCGCCAGCAGCCAAGGTCTCTATAACTATGGCTACACCTTC

J gene: TRBJ2-1
D gene: TRBD2
CDR3 length: 15
V gene: TRBV9
clone size: .
CDR3 protein: CASSLTGLATDEQFF
CDR3 DNA: TGTGCCAGCAGCTTAACGGGACTAGCGACGGATGAGCAGTTCTTC

J gene: TRBJ2-2
D gene: .
CDR3 length: 12
V gene: TRBV18
clone size: .
CDR3 protein: CASSPRTGELFF
CDR3 DNA: TGTGCCAGCTCACCGCGAACCGGGGAGCTGTTTTTT

J gene: TRBJ2-7
D gene: .
CDR3 length: 12
V gene: TRBV4-1
clone size: once
CDR3 protein: CASSHPGLEQYF
CDR3 DNA: TGCGCCAGCAGCCACCCCGGACTTGAACAGTACTTC

J gene: TRBJ1-2
D gene: .
CDR3 length: 14
V gene: TRBV30
clone size: .
CDR3 protein: CAWSRRVENYGYTF
CDR3 DNA: TGTGCCTGGAGTAGACGGGTCGAAAACTATGGCTACACCTTC

J gene: TRBJ2-1
D gene: TRBD2
CDR3 length: 14
V gene: TRBV4-1
clone size: .
CDR3 protein: CASGTSGSYNEQFF
CDR3 DNA: TGCGCCAGCGGGACTAGCGGCTCCTACAATGAGCAGTTCTTC

J gene: TRBJ2-7
D gene: .
CDR3 length: 14
V gene: TRBV7-3
clone size: .
CDR3 protein: CASSLTEPLYEQYF
CDR3 DNA: TGTGCCAGCAGCTTGACAGAACCCCTCTACGAGCAGTACTTC

J gene: TRBJ2-7
D gene: TRBD1
CDR3 length: 15
V gene: TRBV27
clone size: .
CDR3 protein: CASSSRTGGWYEQYF
CDR3 DNA: TGTGCCAGCAGTTCTCGGACAGGGGGTTGGTACGAGCAGTACTTC

J gene: TRBJ2-2
D gene: .
CDR3 length: 13
V gene: TRBV7-9
clone size: .
CDR3 protein: CASTTLGTGELFF
CDR3 DNA: TGTGCCAGTACTACCCTGGGCACCGGGGAGCTGTTTTTT

J gene: TRBJ2-7
D gene: TRBD2
CDR3 length: 11
V gene: TRBV6-6
clone size: .
CDR3 protein: CATLRGDEQYF
CDR3 DNA: TGTGCCACCCTTCGGGGGGACGAGCAGTACTTC

J gene: TRBJ2-3
D gene: TRBD2
CDR3 length: 15
V gene: TRBV7-2
clone size: .
CDR3 protein: CASSSGLLMWDTQYF
CDR3 DNA: TGTGCCAGCAGCTCGGGACTATTAATGTGGGATACGCAGTATTTT

J gene: TRBJ2-1
D gene: TRBD2
CDR3 length: 13
V gene: TRBV11-2
clone size: .
CDR3 protein: CASSFAERGGRFF
CDR3 DNA: TGTGCCAGCAGCTTCGCCGAGCGGGGGGGCCGATTCTTC

J gene: TRBJ2-3
D gene: .
CDR3 length: 14
V gene: TRBV30
clone size: .
CDR3 protein: CARFTSERTDTQYF
CDR3 DNA: TGTGCGAGATTCACTAGTGAGAGGACAGATACGCAGTATTTT

J gene: TRBJ1-2
D gene: .
CDR3 length: 13
V gene: TRBV5-6
clone size: once
CDR3 protein: CASSLGNGGGYTF
CDR3 DNA: TGTGCCAGCAGCTTGGGAAACGGGGGGGGCTACACCTTC

J gene: TRBJ2-1
D gene: TRBD2
CDR3 length: 11
V gene: TRBV7-3
clone size: .
CDR3 protein: CASSSGELKFF
CDR3 DNA: TGTGCCAGTTCGAGCGGGGAACTTAAGTTCTTC

J gene: TRBJ2-5
D gene: .
CDR3 length: 12
V gene: TRBV29-1
clone size: .
CDR3 protein: CSVVATQETQYF
CDR3 DNA: TGCAGCGTTGTTGCAACTCAAGAGACCCAGTACTTC

J gene: TRBJ2-4
D gene: .
CDR3 length: 18
V gene: TRBV29-1
clone size: .
CDR3 protein: CSVGVQGPTSLAKNIQYF
CDR3 DNA: TGCAGCGTTGGGGTGCAGGGCCCGACGTCTTTAGCCAAAAACATTCAGTACTTC

J gene: TRBJ2-5
D gene: .
CDR3 length: 15
V gene: TRBV5-6
clone size: .
CDR3 protein: CASSSSYERGETQYF
CDR3 DNA: TGTGCCAGCAGCTCCAGCTATGAACGGGGAGAGACCCAGTACTTC

J gene: TRBJ2-1
D gene: .
CDR3 length: 16
V gene: TRBV7-2
clone size: .
CDR3 protein: CASSLGPAGRSSEQFF
CDR3 DNA: TGTGCCAGCAGCTTAGGTCCAGCGGGTAGGTCTAGTGAGCAGTTCTTC

J gene: TRBJ2-1
D gene: TRBD1
CDR3 length: 18
V gene: TRBV7-6
clone size: .
CDR3 protein: CASSPTSGGPPSYNEQFF
CDR3 DNA: TGTGCCAGCAGCCCGACCTCAGGGGGCCCTCCCTCCTACAATGAGCAGTTCTTC

J gene: TRBJ1-2
D gene: .
CDR3 length: 14
V gene: TRBV10-3
clone size: .
CDR3 protein: CAISEGGPNYGYTF
CDR3 DNA: TGTGCCATCAGTGAGGGAGGTCCTAACTATGGCTACACCTTC

J gene: TRBJ2-1
D gene: TRBD1
CDR3 length: 15
V gene: TRBV6-5
clone size: .
CDR3 protein: CASSYSAQGAGEQFF
CDR3 DNA: TGTGCCAGCAGTTACTCAGCCCAGGGGGCCGGTGAGCAGTTCTTC

J gene: TRBJ2-1
D gene: TRBD2
CDR3 length: 18
V gene: TRBV4-2
clone size: .
CDR3 protein: CASSEGLAGGLNVNEQFF
CDR3 DNA: TGTGCCAGCAGCGAAGGACTAGCGGGAGGGCTGAACGTCAATGAGCAGTTCTTC

J gene: TRBJ2-7
D gene: .
CDR3 length: 12
V gene: TRBV7-2
clone size: .
CDR3 protein: CASSQGGYEQYF
CDR3 DNA: TGTGCCAGCAGCCAGGGGGGCTACGAGCAGTACTTC

J gene: TRBJ2-2
D gene: TRBD2
CDR3 length: 17
V gene: TRBV7-6
clone size: .
CDR3 protein: CASSQGQRGTNTGELFF
CDR3 DNA: TGTGCCAGCAGCCAAGGCCAGCGGGGGACCAACACCGGGGAGCTGTTTTTT

J gene: TRBJ1-4
D gene: TRBD1
CDR3 length: 15
V gene: TRBV25-1
clone size: .
CDR3 protein: CASARTGGKDEKLFF
CDR3 DNA: TGTGCCAGCGCCCGGACAGGGGGCAAGGATGAAAAACTGTTTTTT

J gene: TRBJ1-4
D gene: .
CDR3 length: 16
V gene: TRBV4-1
clone size: few
CDR3 protein: CASSQDRSLTNEKLFF
CDR3 DNA: TGCGCCAGCAGCCAAGACAGAAGTCTCACTAATGAAAAACTGTTTTTT

J gene: TRBJ2-2
D gene: TRBD2
CDR3 length: 16
V gene: TRBV5-1
clone size: .
CDR3 protein: CASSSLAGADTGELFF
CDR3 DNA: TGCGCCAGCAGCTCTCTAGCGGGAGCGGACACCGGGGAGCTGTTTTTT

J gene: TRBJ2-3
D gene: TRBD2
CDR3 length: 18
V gene: TRBV7-6
clone size: once
CDR3 protein: CASSLESGTSGRRGTQYF
CDR3 DNA: TGTGCCAGCAGCTTAGAATCAGGGACTAGCGGGAGAAGGGGTACGCAGTATTTT

J gene: TRBJ2-1
D gene: TRBD2
CDR3 length: 20
V gene: TRBV6-1
clone size: .
CDR3 protein: CASSAGGGLAGVGSYNEQFF
CDR3 DNA: TGTGCCAGCAGTGCGGGGGGGGGACTAGCGGGAGTAGGGTCCTACAATGAGCAGTTCTTC

J gene: TRBJ2-1
D gene: .
CDR3 length: 13
V gene: TRBV6-5
clone size: .
CDR3 protein: CASSYGAGGSQFF
CDR3 DNA: TGTGCCAGCAGTTACGGGGCTGGGGGCTCGCAGTTCTTC

J gene: TRBJ2-1
D gene: .
CDR3 length: 17
V gene: TRBV5-1
clone size: few
CDR3 protein: CASSYLGGLSSYNEQFF
CDR3 DNA: TGCGCCAGCTCCTACCTGGGGGGGCTTAGCTCCTACAATGAGCAGTTCTTC

J gene: TRBJ1-1
D gene: TRBD1
CDR3 length: 14
V gene: TRBV5-6
clone size: .
CDR3 protein: CASSFDRGGTEAFF
CDR3 DNA: TGTGCCAGCAGCTTTGACAGGGGTGGGACTGAAGCTTTCTTT

J gene: TRBJ1-2
D gene: .
CDR3 length: 15
V gene: TRBV4-1
clone size: .
CDR3 protein: CASRDFTDLSYGYTF
CDR3 DNA: TGCGCCAGCAGAGATTTCACAGACCTCTCCTATGGCTACACCTTC

J gene: TRBJ1-2
D gene: .
CDR3 length: 13
V gene: TRBV6-5
clone size: .
CDR3 protein: CASSSSGVYGYTF
CDR3 DNA: TGTGCCAGCAGTTCCTCAGGGGTGTATGGCTACACCTTC

J gene: TRBJ2-7
D gene: TRBD1
CDR3 length: 19
V gene: TRBV30
clone size: .
CDR3 protein: CAWSVQSGTGWSRTYEQYF
CDR3 DNA: TGTGCCTGGAGTGTACAGTCGGGGACAGGGTGGAGTCGCACCTACGAGCAGTACTTC

J gene: TRBJ2-7
D gene: .
CDR3 length: 15
V gene: TRBV27
clone size: .
CDR3 protein: CASSLLTSRIGEQYF
CDR3 DNA: TGTGCCAGCAGTTTATTGACTAGTCGGATCGGCGAGCAGTACTTC

J gene: TRBJ2-7
D gene: TRBD2
CDR3 length: 15
V gene: TRBV30
clone size: .
CDR3 protein: CAWTSAAGGAYEQYF
CDR3 DNA: TGTGCCTGGACCTCCGCGGCGGGGGGGGCCTACGAGCAGTACTTC

J gene: TRBJ2-3
D gene: TRBD2
CDR3 length: 17
V gene: TRBV7-9
clone size: .
CDR3 protein: CASSLARLAAGTDTQYF
CDR3 DNA: TGTGCCAGCAGCTTAGCCCGACTAGCGGCCGGCACAGATACGCAGTATTTT

J gene: TRBJ2-7
D gene: .
CDR3 length: 14
V gene: TRBV4-1
clone size: .
CDR3 protein: CASSHTEGLYEQYF
CDR3 DNA: TGCGCCAGCAGCCATACAGAGGGTCTCTACGAGCAGTACTTC

J gene: TRBJ2-7
D gene: .
CDR3 length: 15
V gene: TRBV7-9
clone size: .
CDR3 protein: CASSQAGARVYEQYF
CDR3 DNA: TGTGCCAGCAGTCAGGCGGGGGCGCGGGTCTACGAGCAGTACTTC

J gene: TRBJ2-2
D gene: TRBD2
CDR3 length: 19
V gene: TRBV5-8
clone size: .
CDR3 protein: CASSLGLAGATWDTGELFF
CDR3 DNA: TGTGCCAGCAGCTTGGGACTAGCGGGGGCGACGTGGGACACCGGGGAGCTGTTTTTT

J gene: TRBJ1-2
D gene: .
CDR3 length: 13
V gene: TRBV29-1
clone size: few
CDR3 protein: CSVDPDRTEGYTF
CDR3 DNA: TGCAGCGTTGACCCCGACAGGACGGAAGGCTACACCTTC

J gene: TRBJ1-1
D gene: TRBD1
CDR3 length: 18
V gene: TRBV7-9
clone size: .
CDR3 protein: CASSPGTGGLPMNTEAFF
CDR3 DNA: TGTGCCAGCAGCCCCGGGACAGGGGGCCTCCCTATGAACACTGAAGCTTTCTTT

J gene: TRBJ1-2
D gene: TRBD1
CDR3 length: 11
V gene: TRBV27
clone size: .
CDR3 protein: CAPTGGRGYTF
CDR3 DNA: TGTGCCCCGACAGGGGGCAGAGGCTACACCTTC

J gene: TRBJ2-2
D gene: .
CDR3 length: 16
V gene: TRBV25-1
clone size: .
CDR3 protein: CASSDLRTVNTGELFF
CDR3 DNA: TGTGCCAGCAGTGATCTAAGGACAGTGAACACCGGGGAGCTGTTTTTT

J gene: TRBJ1-5
D gene: .
CDR3 length: 15
V gene: TRBV23-1
clone size: .
CDR3 protein: CASSQLQVSNQPQHF
CDR3 DNA: TGCGCCAGCAGTCAATTGCAGGTTAGCAATCAGCCCCAGCATTTT

J gene: TRBJ2-2
D gene: TRBD1
CDR3 length: 14
V gene: TRBV4-1
clone size: once
CDR3 protein: CASSQKTGSGELFF
CDR3 DNA: TGCGCCAGCAGCCAGAAGACAGGGTCAGGGGAGCTGTTTTTT

J gene: TRBJ2-5
D gene: .
CDR3 length: 17
V gene: TRBV7-2
clone size: .
CDR3 protein: CASSLARSGYHQETQYF
CDR3 DNA: TGTGCCAGCAGCTTAGCGCGGAGCGGATACCATCAAGAGACCCAGTACTTC